This T cell receptor beta chain stems from a study of T cells in Graves' hyperthyroidism and ophthalmopathy. This clonotype was counted at least ten times. RNA transcripts provided the source from which TCR beta CDR3 regions were amplified. RT-PCR in the first round (using the HTBI primer set) targeted the TCR CDR3. MiXCR, applied by TCRdb to the multiplex PCR reads, yields one record per CDR3 protein. In the table there are about 400,000 distinct CDR3 sequences, over 12% of which are singletons. The source is a man between 50 and 59 years old with Graves' ophthalmopathy. What was sequenced was blood.

The CDR3 DNA is TGTGCCAGCAGCTTACCAGCGGGAGCAGGCACAGATACGCAGTATTTT. Translated, it gives CASSLPAGAGTDTQYF. The V gene is TRBV7-2, the J gene TRBJ2-3; 8 bases agree with TRBD2. Germline values: CDR1 SGHTA, CDR2 FQGNSA. V trimming: 2 bases; J trimming: 1 base; junction bases outside the gene matches: 5. The CDR3 loop spans 16 amino acids.